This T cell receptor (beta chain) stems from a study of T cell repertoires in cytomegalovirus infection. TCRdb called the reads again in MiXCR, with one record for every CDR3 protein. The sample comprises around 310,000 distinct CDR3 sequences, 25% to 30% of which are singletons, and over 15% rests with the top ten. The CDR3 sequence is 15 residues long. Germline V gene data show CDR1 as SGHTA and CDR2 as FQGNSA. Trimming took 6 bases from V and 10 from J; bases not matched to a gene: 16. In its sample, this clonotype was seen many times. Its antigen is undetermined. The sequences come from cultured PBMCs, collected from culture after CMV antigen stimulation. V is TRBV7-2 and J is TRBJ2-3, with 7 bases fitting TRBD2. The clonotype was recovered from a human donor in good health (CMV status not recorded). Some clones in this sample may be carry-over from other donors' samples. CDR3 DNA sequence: TGTGCCAGCAGTCCCCCGGAATTCTATGGGAGGGCGCAGTATTTT. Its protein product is CASSPPEFYGRAQYF.